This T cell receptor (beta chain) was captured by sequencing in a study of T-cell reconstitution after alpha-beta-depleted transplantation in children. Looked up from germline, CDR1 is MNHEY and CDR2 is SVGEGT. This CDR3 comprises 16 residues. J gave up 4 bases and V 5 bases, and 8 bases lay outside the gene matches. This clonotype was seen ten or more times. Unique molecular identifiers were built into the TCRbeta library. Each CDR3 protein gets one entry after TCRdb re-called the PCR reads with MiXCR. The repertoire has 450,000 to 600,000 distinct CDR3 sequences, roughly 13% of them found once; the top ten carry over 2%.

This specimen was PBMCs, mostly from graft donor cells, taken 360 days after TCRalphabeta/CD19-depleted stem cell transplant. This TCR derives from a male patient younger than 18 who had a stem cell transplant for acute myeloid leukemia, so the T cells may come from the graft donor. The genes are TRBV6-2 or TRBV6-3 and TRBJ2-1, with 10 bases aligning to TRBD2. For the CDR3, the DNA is TGTGCCAGCAGTCGCCTTCTAGCGGGAGTTTACAATGAGCAGTTCTTC. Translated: CASSRLLAGVYNEQFF.